These 29 T cell receptor beta chains were sequenced from one sample in a study of T cells after yellow fever vaccination. TCRdb re-called the 5' RACE reads with MiXCR, one entry per CDR3 protein. The data hold more than 200,000 distinct CDR3 sequences, with roughly 3.5% observed a single time. This specimen consisted of PBMCs, obtained 15 days after the yellow fever booster vaccination. These receptors all come from a young man who received the YFV17D yellow fever vaccine.

Ten or more counts support this clonotype. The chain recombines TRBV7-6 with TRBJ2-2, with TRBD2 matching over 10 bases. Germline-derived CDR1 and CDR2 are SGHVS and FNYEAQ. V lost 4 bases and J lost 6; bases outside the gene matches: 11. CDR3 size: 17 residues. CDR3 protein: CASSSDRRTSGAGELFF. The CDR3 bases are TGTGCCAGCAGCTCCGACCGCCGGACTAGCGGCGCCGGGGAGCTGTTTTTT.

This clonotype has ten or more counts. V gene TRBV4-1 combines with J gene TRBJ1-2, with D maybe TRBD1 (6 bases). Trimming left V 0 bases short and J 4 bases short, with 9 bases between. The CDR3 totals 14 residues. CDR1 and CDR2 from the germline V gene are MGHRA and YSYEKL. The CDR3: CASSQDPGAYGYTF. In DNA, the CDR3 is TGCGCCAGCAGCCAAGATCCAGGGGCCTATGGCTACACCTTC.

This clonotype was observed many times. V is TRBV18 and J is TRBJ1-1; 9 nucleotides match TRBD1. The germline V gene has CDR1 KGHSH and CDR2 LQKENI. The CDR3 extends over 15 amino acids. V gave up 2 bases and J gave up 8 bases; unmatched junction bases: 9. CDR3 sequence: CASSPWTGDVIEAFF. The CDR3 DNA sequence: TGTGCCAGCTCACCATGGACAGGGGATGTCATAGAAGCTTTCTTT.

This clonotype was counted ten times or more. The chain joins TRBV18 to TRBJ1-1; D gene ambiguous. The length of the CDR3 is 12 residues. Trimming removed 1 base from V and 6 bases from J, with 6 bases in between. Germline V gene sequence: CDR1 KGHSH, CDR2 LQKENI. The CDR3 DNA follows: TGTGCCAGCTCACCACACTACCCTGAAGCTTTCTTT. Translating gives CASSPHYPEAFF.

The rearrangement joins TRBV6-2 or TRBV6-3 to TRBJ1-5; D is perhaps TRBD1 (6 bases). The germline CDR1 and CDR2 sequences are MNHEY and SVGEGT. The CDR3 has 15 residues. V lost 5 bases and J lost 2, with 13 bases in between. The CDR3: CASSRAGAGNQPQHF. The CDR3 coding sequence is TGTGCCAGCAGTCGGGCAGGGGCGGGCAATCAGCCCCAGCATTTT.

This clonotype appeared many times. V and J are TRBV10-2 and TRBJ2-1; the D gene could be TRBD1 or TRBD2 (5 bases each). The CDR3 has 12 residues. Between the trimmed V and J ends, which lost 6 bases and 9 bases, there was a span of 12 bases. Germline V gene data show CDR1 as WSHSY and CDR2 as SAAADI. The DNA for the CDR3 is TGCGCCAGCAGCGGGGATGGGGGTGAGCAGTTCTTC. This codes for CASSGDGGEQFF.

This clonotype has a handful of counts. The chain is built from TRBV11-3 and TRBJ2-1; TRBD2 is a possible D gene (5 bases). Trimming took off 8 bases at V and 5 bases at J, with 16 bases between the two ends. Germline V gene sequence: CDR1 SGHNT, CDR2 YENEEA. CDR3 size: 14 residues. CDR3 region: CASGRREGDNEQFF. The CDR3, as DNA: TGTGCCAGCGGAAGACGGGAAGGAGACAATGAGCAGTTCTTC. Supplemented by reference TRBV11-3 and TRBJ2-1, the full variable domain reads EAGVVQSPRYKIIEKKQPVAFWCNPISGHNTLYWYLQNLGQGPELLIRYENEEAVDDSQLPKDRFSAERLKGVDSTLKIQPAELGDSAVYLCASGRREGDNEQFFGPGTRLTVL.

This clonotype was recorded many times. The gene calls are TRBV6-5 and TRBJ1-3; tentatively, D is TRBD1 (5 bases). Trimming pared 2 bases from V and 3 bases from J, leaving 11 bases between. The CDR3 loop spans 15 amino acids. Germline CDR1 reads MNHEY; CDR2 reads SVGAGI. CDR3 in amino acids: CASSYRGTFGNTIYF. The CDR3 DNA is TGTGCCAGCAGTTACCGAGGGACTTTTGGAAACACCATATATTTT.

This clonotype was counted many times. The chain recombines TRBV5-6 with TRBJ2-1; the D gene is possibly TRBD1 (5 bases). Trimming removed 4 bases from V and 10 bases from J, with 12 bases in between. Per the germline V gene, CDR1 is SGHDT and CDR2 is YYEEEE. This CDR3 has 12 amino acids. The CDR3 loop is CASSLDKWEQFF. The CDR3, as DNA: TGTGCCAGCAGCCTGGACAAATGGGAGCAGTTCTTC.

This clonotype has ten or more counts. J is TRBJ2-7 and V is TRBV10-1, with 10 bases lining up with TRBD1. With V trimmed by 3 bases and J by 5 bases, 4 bases remained unmatched. CDR1 and CDR2 (germline): WNHNN, SYGVQD (reference sequence). The CDR3 has 14 amino acids. Here the CDR3 DNA reads TGCGCCAGCAGTGACCGGGACAGGGGCCACGAGCAGTACTTC. Amino acid sequence: CASSDRDRGHEQYF.

This clonotype was seen repeatedly, ten times or more. The CDR3 coding sequence is TGTGCCAGCAGCCCGAATCCAACGGGGACGGAAACCTACGAGCAGTACTTC. Protein sequence: CASSPNPTGTETYEQYF. The J gene is TRBJ2-7, the V gene TRBV11-2, with D perhaps being TRBD1 or TRBD2 (5 bases each). Germline lookup yields CDR1 SGHAT and CDR2 FQNNGV. V lost 5 bases and J lost 2, with 22 bases in between. The length of the CDR3 is 17 residues. The full variable domain, in which reference TRBV11-2 and TRBJ2-7 provide the parts outside the CDR3, is EAGVAQSPRYKIIEKRQSVAFWCNPISGHATLYWYQQILGQGPKLLIQFQNNGVVDDSQLPKDRFSAERLKGVDSTLKIQPAKLEDSAVYLCASSPNPTGTETYEQYFGPGTRLTVT.

The table lists this clonotype with many counts. The genes are TRBV5-1 and TRBJ2-7; perhaps TRBD1 as D (6 bases). V lost 4 bases and J lost 0, with 11 bases in between. Germline lookup yields CDR1 SGHRS and CDR2 YFSETQ. The CDR3 covers 14 residues. DNA of the CDR3: TGCGCCAGCAGCGAGCAGGGGCCCTCCTACGAGCAGTACTTC. It is translated as CASSEQGPSYEQYF.

This clonotype was counted a few times. The rearrangement uses TRBV5-1 and TRBJ2-7; no clear D. This CDR3 spans 9 amino acids. Germline V gives CDR1 SGHRS, CDR2 YFSETQ. V lost 5 bases, J lost 11 bases, and 8 bases lay in between. The CDR3 is CASRTTEYV. The CDR3 DNA follows: TGCGCCAGCAGAACCACGGAGTACGTC.

There are many counts of this clonotype. The chain combines TRBV7-9 with TRBJ2-1; D is unclear. This CDR3 has 14 amino acids. Germline CDR1 is SEHNR and CDR2 is FQNEAQ (reference sequence). V lost 3 bases, J lost 9 bases, and 15 bases lay in between. CDR3 in amino acids: CASSFLNSLGEQFF. For the CDR3, the DNA is TGTGCCAGCAGCTTCCTGAACAGTCTTGGTGAGCAGTTCTTC.

This clonotype was seen at least ten times. This chain links TRBV20-1 with TRBJ2-7, with TRBD2 matching 12 bases. With 1 base clipped from V and 7 bases from J, the junction kept 5 bases outside the gene matches. The CDR3 sequence is 14 residues long. Germline CDR1 DFQATT, CDR2 SNEGSKA (reference sequence). The CDR3 reads CSARGTSGNTEQYF. In DNA form, the CDR3 reads TGCAGTGCTAGAGGGACTAGCGGGAACACGGAGCAGTACTTC.

This clonotype came up many times. The V gene is TRBV5-5, the J gene TRBJ2-1, with D possibly being TRBD2 (6 bases). The CDR3 totals 16 residues. Trimming removed 2 bases at V and 0 bases at J, with 12 bases between. CDR1 is SGHKS, CDR2 YYEKEE, per germline (reference sequence). CDR3 residues: CASSFRGWNSYNEQFF. The CDR3, as DNA: TGTGCCAGCAGCTTCCGGGGGTGGAACTCCTACAATGAGCAGTTCTTC.

This clonotype was detected many times. V is TRBV7-2 and J is TRBJ2-7; D call uncertain. Trimming removed 5 bases from V and 0 bases from J, with 11 bases in between. This CDR3 has 14 amino acids. Germline CDR1 and CDR2: SGHTA and FQGNSA. In nucleotides, the CDR3 is TGTGCCAGCAGCCAAAGGGTCTCCTCCTACGAGCAGTACGTC. As protein: CASSQRVSSYEQYV.

This clonotype was counted a few times. The chain couples TRBV9 to TRBJ2-3; TRBD2 is a possible D gene (6 bases). Trimming left V 3 bases short and J 2 bases short, with 13 bases between. Germline CDR1 is SGDLS and CDR2 is YYNGEE. The CDR3 length is 15 residues. Written as DNA, the CDR3 is TGTGCCAGCAGCGGGAGCGGGCTAGCCACAGATACGCAGTATTTT. Translating it yields CASSGSGLATDTQYF.

The chain is built from TRBV27 and TRBJ1-4, with a possible D match to TRBD1 (6 bases). Per the germline V gene, CDR1 is MNHEY and CDR2 is SMNVEV (reference sequence). This CDR3 is built from 14 residues. Trimming took 4 bases from V and 4 from J, leaving 10 bases between them. CDR3 amino acids: CASSWADSNEKLFF. The CDR3 bases are TGTGCCAGCAGTTGGGCGGACAGTAATGAAAAACTGTTTTTT.

The sample holds many counts of this clonotype. The rearrangement links TRBV11-2 to TRBJ2-7, with D perhaps TRBD1 or TRBD2 (5 bases each). The CDR3 is made up of 15 amino acids. Trimming removed 4 bases at V and 0 bases at J, with 13 bases between. Germline V CDR1 and CDR2: SGHAT, FQNNGV. The DNA for the CDR3 is TGTGCCAGCAGCTCGATTTCCGGGACCTCCTACGAGCAGTACTTC. The encoded protein is CASSSISGTSYEQYF.

This clonotype was picked up many times. The rearrangement joins TRBV11-2 to TRBJ2-1; no clear D. CDR1 and CDR2 from the germline V gene are SGHAT and FQNNGV. V lost 3 bases and J 10 bases, leaving 10 bases between the germline ends. The CDR3 sequence is 12 residues long. In DNA form, the CDR3 reads TGTGCCAGCAGCTTCGGGCTAGGGGAGCAGTTCTTC. This sequence encodes CASSFGLGEQFF.

Many counts were recorded for this clonotype. The chain recombines TRBV6-4 with TRBJ2-1; TRBD1 or TRBD2 may be the D gene (5 bases each). V was pared by 0 bases and J by 7 bases, with 10 bases between. The CDR3 sequence is 14 residues long. Per germline, CDR1 MRHNA and CDR2 SNTAGT. The CDR3 DNA reads as TGTGCCAGCAGTGACTCGAATGGGGGAAATGAGCAGTTCTTC. It specifies CASSDSNGGNEQFF.

The chain couples TRBV2 to TRBJ1-5; TRBD1 might be the D (6 bases). There are 14 residues in the CDR3. V was clipped by 6 bases and J by 7 bases, with 16 bases between them. Germline V CDR1 and CDR2: SNHLY, FYNNEI. The CDR3 bases are TGTGCCAGCAGCTCCTCTGGCAGGGGACAGCCCCAGCATTTT. It is translated as CASSSSGRGQPQHF.

This clonotype was counted many times. The chain recombines TRBV10-3 with TRBJ2-5; possible D gene TRBD1, 6 bases. V lost 9 bases and J 5 bases, leaving 10 bases between the germline ends. Germline loops: CDR1 ENHRY, CDR2 SYGVKD. The CDR3 loop spans 11 amino acids. The CDR3 loop is CAIDRRETQYF. The DNA of the CDR3 is TGTGCCATAGACAGGCGGGAGACCCAGTACTTC.

The sample holds many counts of this clonotype. V and J are TRBV7-2 and TRBJ2-5; D is possibly TRBD1 or TRBD2 (5 bases each). The CDR3 totals 16 residues. V gave up 5 bases and J gave up 4 bases, with 20 bases separating them. Per germline, CDR1 SGHTA and CDR2 FQGNSA. CDR3 DNA sequence: TGTGCCAGCAGCCCGAACGGTGGGGGAGTCGGAGAGACCCAGTACTTC. Amino acids: CASSPNGGGVGETQYF.

This clonotype was seen more than once but under ten times. The chain joins TRBV3-1 to TRBJ2-1; 12 bases are a match to TRBD2. Germline assignment: CDR1 LGHDT and CDR2 YNNKEL (reference sequence). With V trimmed by 1 base and J by 2 bases, 0 bases remained unmatched. The CDR3 has 16 residues. CDR3 protein: CASSQGLAGAYNEQFF. CDR3 sequence (DNA): TGTGCCAGCAGCCAAGGACTAGCGGGGGCCTACAATGAGCAGTTCTTC.

This clonotype was seen many times. CDR3 DNA: TGCGCCAGCAGCCAAGATCGGGACAGGGGGCGCCGGAATATTTATAATGAGCAGTTCTTC. Translating it yields CASSQDRDRGRRNIYNEQFF. This chain links TRBV4-3 with TRBJ2-1, with 12 bases aligning to TRBD1. Per the germline V gene, CDR1 is LGHNA and CDR2 is YSLEER. Trimming at V came to 0 bases and at J to 7 bases, leaving 16 bases not matched to a gene. This CDR3 has 20 amino acids.

This chain uses TRBV5-1 with TRBJ2-5; the match to TRBD2 covers 8 bases. There are 15 residues in the CDR3. V was clipped by 7 bases and J by 2 bases; unmatched bases: 10. Looked up from germline, CDR1 is SGHRS and CDR2 is YFSETQ. The CDR3 DNA reads as TGCGCCAGCGGTTTCGGGGGGGGGAGACAAGAGACCCAGTACTTC. Translating gives CASGFGGGRQETQYF.

This clonotype was found many times. V is TRBV12-3 or TRBV12-4 and J is TRBJ2-5; 11 bases map to TRBD1. The CDR3 length is 14 residues. J was trimmed by 5 bases and V by 7 bases; bases with no gene match: 6. The CDR3 protein is CASIGQGASETQYF. CDR3 sequence (DNA): TGTGCCAGCATTGGACAGGGGGCATCGGAGACCCAGTACTTC.